This TCR beta chain was recorded in a study of T cells after yellow fever vaccination. Study-level points and caveats: The secondary response peaked faster, at day 5 versus 15, but was weaker.

UMIs and a universal primer site were added when TCR cDNA was made by 5'RACE template switching. TCRdb re-derived calls from the 5' RACE reads in MiXCR, one entry per CDR3 protein. The sample has approximately 240,000 distinct CDR3 sequences; about 3.7% are singletons. This clonotype was observed many times. Its specificity is unknown. This CDR3 has 15 amino acids. The V gene lost 5 bases and the J gene lost 1 base, with 13 bases spanning the gap. From germline, CDR1 is SGHVS and CDR2 FQNEAQ. The sequences come from PBMCs, collected 15 days after the yellow fever booster vaccination. The receptor's source is a man aged 18 to 35 who received the YFV17D yellow fever vaccine. J is TRBJ2-3 and V is TRBV7-8; D tentatively reads TRBD1 or TRBD2 (5 bases each). The CDR3 is CASSLRDGGTDTQYF. The CDR3 nucleotides are TGTGCCAGCAGCCTCAGGGACGGGGGCACAGATACGCAGTATTTT.